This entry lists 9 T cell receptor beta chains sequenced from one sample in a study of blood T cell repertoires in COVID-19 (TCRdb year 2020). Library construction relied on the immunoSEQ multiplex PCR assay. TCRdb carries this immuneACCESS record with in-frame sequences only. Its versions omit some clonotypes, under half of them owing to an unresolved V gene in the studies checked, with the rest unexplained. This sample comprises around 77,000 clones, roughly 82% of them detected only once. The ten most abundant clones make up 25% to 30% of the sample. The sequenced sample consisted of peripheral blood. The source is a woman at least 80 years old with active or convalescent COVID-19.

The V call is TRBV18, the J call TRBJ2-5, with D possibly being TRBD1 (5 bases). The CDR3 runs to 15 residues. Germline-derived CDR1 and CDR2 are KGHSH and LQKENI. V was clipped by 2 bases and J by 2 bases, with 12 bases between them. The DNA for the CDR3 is TGTGCCAGCTCACCAACTCGACAGAATCAAGAGACCCAGTACTTC. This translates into CASSPTRQNQETQYF. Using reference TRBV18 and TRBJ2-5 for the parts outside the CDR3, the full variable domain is NAGVMQNPRHLVRRRGQEARLRCSPMKGHSHVYWYRQLPEEGLKFMVYLQKENIIDESGMPKERFSAEFPKEGPSILRIQQVVRGDSAAYFCASSPTRQNQETQYFGPGTRLLVL.

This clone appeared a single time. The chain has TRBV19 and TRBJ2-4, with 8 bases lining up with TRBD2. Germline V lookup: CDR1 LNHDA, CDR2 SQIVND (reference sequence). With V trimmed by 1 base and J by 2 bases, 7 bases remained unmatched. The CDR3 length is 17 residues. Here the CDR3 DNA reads TGTGCCAGTAGTATAGTTGGTAGCGGGGTAACCAAAAACATTCAGTACTTC. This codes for CASSIVGSGVTKNIQYF.

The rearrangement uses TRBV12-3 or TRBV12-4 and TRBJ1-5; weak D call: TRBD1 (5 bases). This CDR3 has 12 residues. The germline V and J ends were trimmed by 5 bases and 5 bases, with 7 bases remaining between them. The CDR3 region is CASSPGYQPQHF. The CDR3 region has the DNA TGTGCCAGCAGTCCAGGGTATCAGCCCCAGCATTTT.

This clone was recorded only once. The CDR3 loop is CASSLSGGYNEQFF. In nucleotides, the CDR3 is TGCGCCAGCAGCTTAAGCGGGGGTTACAATGAGCAGTTCTTC. The rearrangement uses TRBV5-1 and TRBJ2-1, with 8 bases matching TRBD2. The CDR3 is 14 residues long. The germline CDR1 and CDR2 sequences are SGHRS and YFSETQ. V shed 2 bases and J 4 bases; nucleotides not matched to a gene: 2.

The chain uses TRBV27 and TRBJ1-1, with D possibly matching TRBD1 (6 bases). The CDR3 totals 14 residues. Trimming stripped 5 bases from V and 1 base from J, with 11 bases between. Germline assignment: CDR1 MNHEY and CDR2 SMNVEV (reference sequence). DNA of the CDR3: TGTGCCAGCAGTAAACAGGGAAGGAACACTGAAGCTTTCTTT. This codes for CASSKQGRNTEAFF.

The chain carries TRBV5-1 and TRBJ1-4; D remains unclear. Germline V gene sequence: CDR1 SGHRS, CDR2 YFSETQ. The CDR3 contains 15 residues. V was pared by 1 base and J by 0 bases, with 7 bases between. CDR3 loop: CASSLFGTTNEKLFF. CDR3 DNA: TGCGCCAGCAGCTTGTTCGGGACAACTAATGAAAAACTGTTTTTT.

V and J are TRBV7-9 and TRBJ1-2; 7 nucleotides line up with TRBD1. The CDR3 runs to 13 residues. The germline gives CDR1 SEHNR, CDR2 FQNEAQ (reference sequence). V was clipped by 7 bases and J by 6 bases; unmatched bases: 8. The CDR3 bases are TGTGCCAGCATCCGAGGGGGCGCGAATGGCTACACCTTC. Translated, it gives CASIRGGANGYTF.

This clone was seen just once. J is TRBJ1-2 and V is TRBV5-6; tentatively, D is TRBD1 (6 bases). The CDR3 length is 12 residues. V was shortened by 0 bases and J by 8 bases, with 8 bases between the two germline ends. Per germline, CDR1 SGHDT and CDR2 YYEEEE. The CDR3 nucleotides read TGTGCCAGCAGCTTGGGTGGGGGCGGCTACACCTTC. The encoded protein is CASSLGGGGYTF. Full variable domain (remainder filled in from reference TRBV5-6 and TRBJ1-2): DAGVTQSPTHLIKTRGQQVTLRCSPKSGHDTVSWYQQALGQGPQFIFQYYEEEERQRGNFPDRFSGHQFPNYSSELNVNALLLGDSALYLCASSLGGGGYTFGSGTRLTVV.

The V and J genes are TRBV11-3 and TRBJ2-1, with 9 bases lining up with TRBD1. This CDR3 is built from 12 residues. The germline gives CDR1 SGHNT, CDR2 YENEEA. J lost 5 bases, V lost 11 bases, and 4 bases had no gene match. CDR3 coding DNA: TGTGCCTCACAGGGGGCAAACAATGAGCAGTTCTTC. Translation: CASQGANNEQFF.